This passage covers 9 T cell receptor beta chains from one sample sequenced in a study of CDR3 diversity in severe acne. TCRdb used MiXCR to reprocess the PCR reads, holding one entry per CDR3 protein. The sample holds about 98,000 distinct CDR3 sequences; 51% are singletons and the top ten take around 12%. Specimen: blood. Receptor source: a male donor with acne.

The sample holds a few counts of this clonotype. Compared with germline, one end of the junction differs, possibly owing to a read error. The chain combines TRBV12-3 or TRBV12-4 with TRBJ2-2; possibly TRBD2 for D (6 bases). The CDR3 runs 10 residues. As DNA, the CDR3 is TGTGCCAGCACCGACGGGGGGCTGTTTTTT. It yields the protein CASTDGGLFF.

The J gene is TRBJ1-2, the V gene TRBV19, with D tentatively TRBD1 (5 bases). From germline, CDR1 is LNHDA and CDR2 SQIVND (reference sequence). With 5 bases removed from V and 4 bases from J, the gap between germline ends came to 17 bases. The CDR3 spans 15 residues. The CDR3 sequence: CASSAAGTQVYGYTF. The CDR3 coding sequence is TGTGCCAGTAGTGCCGCAGGGACTCAAGTCTATGGCTACACCTTC.

Notes on this clonotype: At one boundary the junction diverges from the germline segment, which might be a read error. This sequence joins TRBV28 and TRBJ1-2; D gene ambiguous. The CDR3 runs 12 residues. CDR1 is MDHEN, CDR2 SYDVKM, per germline. The CDR3 DNA is TGTACCAGCAGTCCCTATGGGAATGGCTACACCTTC. This gives the protein CTSSPYGNGYTF.

On this clonotype itself: The junction differs from germline at one of its ends, possibly a read error. The chain recombines TRBV10-3 with TRBJ2-5; TRBD1 matches at 8 bases. The germline V gene has CDR1 ENHRY and CDR2 SYGVKD. This CDR3 comprises 15 residues. This CDR3 reads CASSYRRTGSETQYF. CDR3 DNA: TGTGCCAGCAGTTACCGGCGGACAGGGTCGGAGACCCAGTACTTC.

The rearrangement links TRBV7-3 to TRBJ2-7; 10 nucleotides match TRBD1. The CDR3 totals 15 residues. Looked up from germline, CDR1 is SGHTA and CDR2 is FQGTGA. V lost 5 bases and J lost 6; bases outside the gene matches: 10. The CDR3 loop reads CASSATETGGREQYF. The CDR3, as DNA: TGTGCCAGCAGCGCCACCGAGACAGGGGGCCGCGAGCAGTACTTC. Full variable domain (rest looked up from reference TRBV7-3 and TRBJ2-7): GAGVSQTPSNKVTEKGKYVELRCDPISGHTALYWYRQSLGQGPEFLIYFQGTGAADDSGLPNDRFFAVRPEGSVSTLKIQRTERGDSAVYLCASSATETGGREQYFGPGTRLTVT.

This clonotype was recorded once. The chain joins TRBV24-1 to TRBJ1-2; 11 bases align to TRBD1. This CDR3 region has 15 residues. V lost 4 bases and J lost 6; bases outside the gene matches: 6. Germline values: CDR1 KGHDR, CDR2 SFDVKD. The CDR3 DNA sequence: TGTGCCACCAGTGACCGCGGACAGGGGGCCAATGGCTACACCTTC. Translation: CATSDRGQGANGYTF.

The rearrangement uses TRBV6-4 and TRBJ2-2, with D hard to call. V was pared by 7 bases and J by 2 bases, with 8 bases between. In germline, CDR1 is MRHNA, CDR2 SNTAGT. This CDR3 comprises 13 residues. In DNA, the CDR3 is TGTGCCAGCAAGAAATCTAACACCGGGGAGCTGTTTTTT. It is translated as CASKKSNTGELFF.

This clonotype has at least ten counts. V and J are TRBV6-6 and TRBJ2-7; TRBD2 matches 11 bases. The V gene's germline CDR1 is MNHNY and CDR2 SVGAGI (reference sequence). J lost 4 bases, V lost 7 bases, and 6 bases had no gene match. The length of the CDR3 is 14 residues. The CDR3 sequence: CASILTSGIYEQYF. In DNA form, the CDR3 reads TGTGCCAGCATCCTGACTAGCGGGATATACGAGCAGTACTTC.

Only a few counts were recorded for this clonotype. V is TRBV4-1 and J is TRBJ2-5; unclear D gene. The germline V gene encodes CDR1 MGHRA and CDR2 YSYEKL. The CDR3 sequence is 13 residues long. V shed 4 bases and J shed 5 bases, with 11 bases lying between them. The CDR3 here is CASSPLDGETQYF. The CDR3 nucleotides read TGCGCCAGCAGCCCCTTAGACGGGGAGACCCAGTACTTC.